This is a list of T cell receptor beta chains from one sample in a study of blood T cell repertoires in COVID-19. The assay was immunoSEQ multiplex PCR, and TCRdb's table has in-frame clones only and misses some. The sample lists about 180,000 clones; less than 90% were seen once. The sequenced material came from PBMCs or T cells enriched from blood (not recorded which). The receptors derive from a human donor with acute COVID-19. The donor label of this sample is uncertain. The CDR3 runs from the conserved cysteine through the conserved F or W. The D gene is left open where the match is weak. Clone size is given for some rows only: seen once, a few or many times, or a class if the clone is expanded.

j_call v_call d_call clone_size cdr3_aa cdr3_nt
TRBJ1-2 TRBV6-6 NA NA CASSRSGGGAGSGYTF TGTGCCAGCAGTCGATCGGGGGGAGGGGCTGGATCTGGCTACACCTTC
TRBJ2-3 TRBV5-1 NA NA CASSSGDPSTDTQYF TGCGCCAGCAGCTCGGGGGACCCTAGCACAGATACGCAGTATTTT
TRBJ2-3 TRBV10-1 NA NA CASSEMDYTDTQYF TGCGCCAGCAGTGAGATGGACTACACAGATACGCAGTATTTT
TRBJ2-1 TRBV6-4 TRBD2 NA CASRRSALAESSYNEQFF TGTGCCAGCCGGAGGTCGGCACTAGCGGAGAGCTCCTACAATGAGCAGTTCTTC
TRBJ1-1 TRBV9 TRBD1 few CASRDRGNTEAFF TGTGCCAGCAGGGACAGGGGGAACACTGAAGCTTTCTTT
TRBJ1-1 TRBV5-6 NA once CASSRRVTEAFF TGTGCCAGCAGCCGCAGGGTGACTGAAGCTTTCTTT
TRBJ1-1 TRBV19 NA NA CASSMVTQGGTEAFF TGTGCCAGTAGTATGGTCACACAGGGTGGCACTGAAGCTTTCTTT
TRBJ1-5 TRBV6-5 NA NA CASSVGGHQPQHF TGTGCCAGCAGCGTAGGAGGGCATCAGCCCCAGCATTTT
TRBJ2-5 TRBV13 NA NA CASSLGTSGLQETQYF TGTGCCAGCAGCTTAGGGACGAGCGGGCTCCAAGAGACCCAGTACTTC
TRBJ2-4 TRBV19 NA NA CASSITSLDIQYF TGTGCCAGTAGTATTACCTCTTTAGACATTCAGTACTTC
TRBJ1-6 TRBV7-3 NA many CASSLILGSSPLHF TGTGCCAGCAGCTTAATTTTGGGCAGTTCACCCCTCCACTTT